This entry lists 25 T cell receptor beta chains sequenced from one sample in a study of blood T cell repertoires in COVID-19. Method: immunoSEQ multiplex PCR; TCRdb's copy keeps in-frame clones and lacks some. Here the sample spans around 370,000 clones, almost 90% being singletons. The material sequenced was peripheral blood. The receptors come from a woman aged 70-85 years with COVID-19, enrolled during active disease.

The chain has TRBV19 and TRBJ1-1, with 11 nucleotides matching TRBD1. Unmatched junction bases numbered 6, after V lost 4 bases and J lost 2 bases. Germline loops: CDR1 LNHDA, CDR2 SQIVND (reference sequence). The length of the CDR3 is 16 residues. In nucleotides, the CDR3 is TGTGCCAGTAGTAACCGGGACAGGGGGGGAAACACTGAAGCTTTCTTT. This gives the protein CASSNRDRGGNTEAFF.

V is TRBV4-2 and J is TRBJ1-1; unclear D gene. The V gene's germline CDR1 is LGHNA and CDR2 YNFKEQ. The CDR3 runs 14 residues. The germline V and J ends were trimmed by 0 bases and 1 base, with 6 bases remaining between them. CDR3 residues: CASSQEGRNTEAFF. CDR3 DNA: TGTGCCAGCAGCCAAGAGGGGAGGAACACTGAAGCTTTCTTT.

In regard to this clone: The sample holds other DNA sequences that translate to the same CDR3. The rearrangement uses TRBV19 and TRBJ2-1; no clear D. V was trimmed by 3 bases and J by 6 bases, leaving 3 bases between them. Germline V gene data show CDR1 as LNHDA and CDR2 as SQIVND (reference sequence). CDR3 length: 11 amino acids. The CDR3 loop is CASSILNEQFF. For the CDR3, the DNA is TGTGCCAGTAGTATTCTCAATGAGCAGTTCTTC. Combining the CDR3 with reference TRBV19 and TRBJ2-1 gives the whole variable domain DGGITQSPKYLFRKEGQNVTLSCEQNLNHDAMYWYRQDPGQGLRLIYYSQIVNDFQKGDIAEGYSVSREKKESFPLTVTSAQKNPTAFYLCASSILNEQFFGPGTRLTVL.

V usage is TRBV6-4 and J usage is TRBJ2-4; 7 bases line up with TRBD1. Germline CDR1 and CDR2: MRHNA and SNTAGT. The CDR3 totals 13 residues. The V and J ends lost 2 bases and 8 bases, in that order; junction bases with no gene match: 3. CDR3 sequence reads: CASSDRQGDIQYF. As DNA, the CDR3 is TGTGCCAGCAGTGACCGACAGGGAGACATTCAGTACTTC.

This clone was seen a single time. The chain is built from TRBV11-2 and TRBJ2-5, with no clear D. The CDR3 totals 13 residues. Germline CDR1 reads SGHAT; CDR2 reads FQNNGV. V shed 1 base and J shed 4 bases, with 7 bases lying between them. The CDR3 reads CASSLGLLETQYF. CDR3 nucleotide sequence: TGTGCCAGCAGCTTAGGACTCTTAGAGACCCAGTACTTC.

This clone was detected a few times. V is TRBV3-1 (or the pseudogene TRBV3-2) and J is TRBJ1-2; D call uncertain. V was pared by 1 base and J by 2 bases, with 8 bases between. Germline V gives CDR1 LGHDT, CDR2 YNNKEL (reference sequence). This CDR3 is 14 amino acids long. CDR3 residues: CASSQGGANYGYTF. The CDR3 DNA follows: TGTGCCAGCAGCCAAGGAGGCGCAAACTATGGCTACACCTTC.

CDR3 sequence reads: CASNGGGGRTSYEQYF. CDR3 nucleotides: TGCGCCAGCAACGGCGGGGGCGGCCGGACATCCTACGAGCAGTACTTC. J is TRBJ2-7 and V is TRBV10-2, with a weak D call TRBD2 (7 bases). Trimming shortened V by 7 bases and J by 1 base, and 20 bases separated the two germline ends. The CDR3 has 16 amino acids. Germline CDR1 is WSHSY and CDR2 is SAAADI.

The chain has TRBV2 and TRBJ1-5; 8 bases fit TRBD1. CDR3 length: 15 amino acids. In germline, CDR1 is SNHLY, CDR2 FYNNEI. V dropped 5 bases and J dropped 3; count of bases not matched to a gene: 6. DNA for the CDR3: TGTGCCAGCAGTAAACCGGGACAGGTCAATCAGCCCCAGCATTTT. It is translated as CASSKPGQVNQPQHF.

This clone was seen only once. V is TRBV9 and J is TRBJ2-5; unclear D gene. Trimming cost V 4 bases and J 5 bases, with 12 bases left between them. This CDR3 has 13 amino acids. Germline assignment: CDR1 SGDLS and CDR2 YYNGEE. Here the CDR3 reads CASSHVEWETQYF. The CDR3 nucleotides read TGTGCCAGCAGCCACGTAGAGTGGGAGACCCAGTACTTC. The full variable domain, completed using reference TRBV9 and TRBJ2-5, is DSGVTQTPKHLITATGQRVTLRCSPRSGDLSVYWYQQSLDQGLQFLIQYYNGEERAKGNILERFSAQQFPDLHSELNLSSLELGDSALYFCASSHVEWETQYFGPGTRLLVL.

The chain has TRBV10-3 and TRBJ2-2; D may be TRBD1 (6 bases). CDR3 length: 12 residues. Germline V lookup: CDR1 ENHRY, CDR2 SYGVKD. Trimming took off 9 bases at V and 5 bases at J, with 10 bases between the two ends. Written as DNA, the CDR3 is TGTGCCATTCAACAGGGAACCGGGGAGCTGTTTTTT. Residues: CAIQQGTGELFF.

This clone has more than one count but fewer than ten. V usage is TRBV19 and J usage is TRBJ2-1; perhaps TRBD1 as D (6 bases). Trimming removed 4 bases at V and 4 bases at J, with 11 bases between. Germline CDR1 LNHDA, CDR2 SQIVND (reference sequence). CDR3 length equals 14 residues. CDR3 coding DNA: TGTGCCAGTAGTAGGACAGTAGTTTACAATGAGCAGTTCTTC. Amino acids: CASSRTVVYNEQFF.

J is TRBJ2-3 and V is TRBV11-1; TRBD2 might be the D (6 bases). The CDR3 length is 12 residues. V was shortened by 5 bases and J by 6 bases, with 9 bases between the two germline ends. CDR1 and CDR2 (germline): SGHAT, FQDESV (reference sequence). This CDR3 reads CASSRREDTQYF. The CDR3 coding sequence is TGTGCCAGCAGCCGTCGGGAGGATACGCAGTATTTT.

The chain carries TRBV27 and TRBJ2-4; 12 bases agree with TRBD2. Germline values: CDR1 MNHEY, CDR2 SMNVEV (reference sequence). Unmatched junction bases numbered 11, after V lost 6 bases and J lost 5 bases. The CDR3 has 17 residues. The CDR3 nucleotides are TGTGCCAGCAGGATACTAGCGGGGGGACCGGGGGAAAACATTCAGTACTTC. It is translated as CASRILAGGPGENIQYF.

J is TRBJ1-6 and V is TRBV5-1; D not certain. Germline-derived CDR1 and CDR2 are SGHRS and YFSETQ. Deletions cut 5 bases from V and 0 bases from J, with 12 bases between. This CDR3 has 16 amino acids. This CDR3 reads CASSTDGSSYNSPLHF. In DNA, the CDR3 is TGCGCCAGCAGTACGGACGGGAGCTCCTATAATTCACCCCTCCACTTT.

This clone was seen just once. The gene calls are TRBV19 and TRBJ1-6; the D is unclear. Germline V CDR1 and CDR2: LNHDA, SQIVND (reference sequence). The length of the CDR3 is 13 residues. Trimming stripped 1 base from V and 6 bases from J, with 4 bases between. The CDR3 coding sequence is TGTGCCAGTAGTATAGGGAGTAATTCACCCCTCCACTTT. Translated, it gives CASSIGSNSPLHF.

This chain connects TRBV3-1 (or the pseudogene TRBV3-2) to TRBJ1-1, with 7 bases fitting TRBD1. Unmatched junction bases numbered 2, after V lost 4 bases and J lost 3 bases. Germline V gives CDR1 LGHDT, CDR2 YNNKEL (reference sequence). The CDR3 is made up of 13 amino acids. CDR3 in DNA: TGTGCCAGCAGCCCAACAGGGGACACTGAAGCTTTCTTT. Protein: CASSPTGDTEAFF.

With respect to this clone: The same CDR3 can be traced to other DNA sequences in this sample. The CDR3 sequence is CASSLNRDNSPLHF. The CDR3, as DNA: TGCGCCAGCAGCTTAAACAGGGATAATTCACCCCTCCACTTT. The chain recombines TRBV5-1 with TRBJ1-6; possibly TRBD1 for D (6 bases). Trimming removed 2 bases from V and 5 bases from J, with 8 bases in between. The CDR3 is made up of 14 amino acids. Germline CDR1 SGHRS, CDR2 YFSETQ.

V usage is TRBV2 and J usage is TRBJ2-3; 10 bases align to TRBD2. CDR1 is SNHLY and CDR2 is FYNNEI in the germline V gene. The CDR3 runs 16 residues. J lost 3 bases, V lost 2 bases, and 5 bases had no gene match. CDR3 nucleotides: TGTGCCAGCAGTGAATTGGAGCGGGGGGGTACAGATACGCAGTATTTT. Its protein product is CASSELERGGTDTQYF.

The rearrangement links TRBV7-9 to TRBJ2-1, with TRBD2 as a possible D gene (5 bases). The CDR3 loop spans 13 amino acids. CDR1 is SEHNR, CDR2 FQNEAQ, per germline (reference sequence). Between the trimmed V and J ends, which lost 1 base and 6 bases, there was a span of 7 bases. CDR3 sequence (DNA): TGTGCCAGCAGCTTAGTAGGAGGCAATGAGCAGTTCTTC. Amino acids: CASSLVGGNEQFF.

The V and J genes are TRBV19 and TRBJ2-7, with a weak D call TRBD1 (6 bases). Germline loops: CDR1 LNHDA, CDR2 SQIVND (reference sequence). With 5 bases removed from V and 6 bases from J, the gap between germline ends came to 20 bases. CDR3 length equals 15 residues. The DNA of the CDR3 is TGTGCCAGTAGTGCCCCGGGGACATTGTTTTCCGAGCAGTACTTC. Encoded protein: CASSAPGTLFSEQYF.

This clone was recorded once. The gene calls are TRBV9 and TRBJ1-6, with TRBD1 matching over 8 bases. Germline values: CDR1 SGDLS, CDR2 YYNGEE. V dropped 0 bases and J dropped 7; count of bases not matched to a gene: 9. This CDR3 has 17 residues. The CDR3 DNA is TGTGCCAGCAGCGTAGACTCAGGACAGGGAAGAAATTCACCCCTCCACTTT. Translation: CASSVDSGQGRNSPLHF.

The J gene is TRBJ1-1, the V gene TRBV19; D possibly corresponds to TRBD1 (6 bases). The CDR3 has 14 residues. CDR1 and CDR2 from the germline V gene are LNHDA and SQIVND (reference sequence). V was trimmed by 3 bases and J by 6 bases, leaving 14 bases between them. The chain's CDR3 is CASSIGGLGPEAFF. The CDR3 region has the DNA TGTGCCAGTAGTATCGGGGGGCTGGGCCCTGAAGCTTTCTTT.

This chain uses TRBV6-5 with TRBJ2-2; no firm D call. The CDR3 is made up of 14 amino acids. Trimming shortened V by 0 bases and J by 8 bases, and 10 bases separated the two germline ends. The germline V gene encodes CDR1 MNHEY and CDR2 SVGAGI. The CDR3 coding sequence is TGTGCCAGCAGTTACTCGCGTCCGCCGGGGGAGCTGTTTTTT. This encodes CASSYSRPPGELFF.

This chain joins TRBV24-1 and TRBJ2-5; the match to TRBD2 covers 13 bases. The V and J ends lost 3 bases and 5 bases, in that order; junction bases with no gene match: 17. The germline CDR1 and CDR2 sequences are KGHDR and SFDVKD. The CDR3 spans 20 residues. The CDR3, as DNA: TGTGCCACCAGTGATACCATCCCCGCCGGGACTAGCGGGGCTCCGGAGACCCAGTACTTC. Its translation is CATSDTIPAGTSGAPETQYF.

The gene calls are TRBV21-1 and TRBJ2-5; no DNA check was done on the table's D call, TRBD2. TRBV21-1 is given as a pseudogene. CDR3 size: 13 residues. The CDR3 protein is CASSTNGEETQYF. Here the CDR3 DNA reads TGTGCCAGCAGCACAAACGGGGAGGAGACCCAGTACTTC.